This passage covers 24 T cell receptor beta chains from one sample sequenced in a study of T cell responses to AZD1222 COVID-19 vaccine. TCRdb keeps only in-frame clones here, not all; method: immunoSEQ multiplex PCR. The sample comprises 150,000 to 200,000 clones, around nine tenths of which are singletons, and more than 5% rests with the top ten. This sample comprised peripheral blood, obtained on day 0 of AZD1222 vaccination. The receptor source for this set is an adult in good health.

The chain carries TRBV28 and TRBJ2-1, with 9 bases that match TRBD1. The V gene's germline CDR1 is MDHEN and CDR2 SYDVKM. CDR3 size: 17 residues. Trimming removed 5 bases from V and 0 bases from J; junction bases left unmatched: 8. This chain's CDR3 is CASSVSRTGDSYNEQFF. The CDR3 DNA reads as TGTGCCAGCAGTGTCTCCCGGACAGGGGACTCCTACAATGAGCAGTTCTTC.

The chain employs TRBV5-4 and TRBJ1-6; D unclear. The V gene's germline CDR1 is SGHNT and CDR2 YYREEE (reference sequence). This CDR3 is 17 amino acids long. V shed 0 bases and J shed 1 base, with 11 bases lying between them. DNA of the CDR3: TGTGCCAGCAGCTTGGGAGAGTGGGTGTCCTATAATTCACCCCTCCACTTT. Residues: CASSLGEWVSYNSPLHF.

V usage is TRBV5-4 and J usage is TRBJ1-5; D perhaps matches TRBD1 (5 bases). V lost 4 bases and J 2 bases, leaving 13 bases between the germline ends. Germline V lookup: CDR1 SGHNT, CDR2 YYREEE (reference sequence). The CDR3 has 15 residues. The CDR3 sequence is CASSAGLPGNQPQHF. The CDR3 DNA sequence: TGTGCCAGCAGCGCGGGACTGCCCGGCAATCAGCCCCAGCATTTT. Full variable domain (remainder filled in from reference TRBV5-4 and TRBJ1-5): ETGVTQSPTHLIKTRGQQVTLRCSSQSGHNTVSWYQQALGQGPQFIFQYYREEENGRGNFPPRFSGLQFPNYSSELNVNALELDDSALYLCASSAGLPGNQPQHFGDGTRLSIL.

This chain links TRBV2 with TRBJ2-1, with a tentative D call TRBD2 (5 bases). CDR1 and CDR2 (germline): SNHLY, FYNNEI. This CDR3 is built from 13 residues. With 5 bases removed from V and 3 bases from J, the gap between germline ends came to 8 bases. As DNA, the CDR3 is TGTGCCAGCAGTCCGGGGTTCTACAATGAGCAGTTCTTC. This translates into CASSPGFYNEQFF.

The gene calls are TRBV5-4 and TRBJ2-5, with D unresolved. Germline assignment: CDR1 SGHNT and CDR2 YYREEE (reference sequence). Trimming shortened V by 5 bases and J by 3 bases, and 8 bases separated the two germline ends. CDR3 length: 12 amino acids. The CDR3 protein is CASSRPKETQYF. CDR3 bases: TGTGCCAGCAGTCGCCCCAAAGAGACCCAGTACTTC.

This rearrangement joins TRBV27 to TRBJ2-1; 8 bases match TRBD1. Germline V gene sequence: CDR1 MNHEY, CDR2 SMNVEV (reference sequence). This CDR3 region has 15 residues. Trimming took 5 bases from V and 4 from J; bases not matched to a gene: 7. The CDR3 loop reads CASSLSRTGYNEQFF. DNA for the CDR3: TGTGCCAGCAGTCTGTCCCGGACAGGGTACAATGAGCAGTTCTTC.

The CDR3 coding sequence is TGTGCCAGCAGCCCCCGGGGGGGTCAGCCCCAGCATTTT. Its protein product is CASSPRGGQPQHF. The chain joins TRBV3-1 (or the pseudogene TRBV3-2) to TRBJ1-5; maybe TRBD1 (5 bases). The germline V gene has CDR1 LGHDT and CDR2 YNNKEL (reference sequence). The CDR3 runs 13 residues. Deletions cut 4 bases from V and 6 bases from J, with 10 bases between.

This sequence joins TRBV28 and TRBJ1-1; possible D gene TRBD1, 6 bases. This CDR3 has 21 residues. Germline CDR1 MDHEN, CDR2 SYDVKM. Trimming removed 2 bases from V and 0 bases from J, with 28 bases in between. CDR3 amino acids: CASSLSLYYQGKESMNTEAFF. DNA of the CDR3: TGTGCCAGCAGTTTAAGTCTTTATTACCAGGGGAAAGAATCCATGAACACTGAAGCTTTCTTT.

The chain joins TRBV20-1 to TRBJ1-2, with 7 positions matching TRBD1. The ends lost 3 bases at V and 2 bases at J; junction bases unmatched: 18. The CDR3 totals 18 residues. CDR1 is DFQATT and CDR2 is SNEGSKA in the germline V gene (reference sequence). CDR3 sequence (DNA): TGCAGTGCTAGTGATCCTTCCGTCGGAAGGGGGCTGAACTATGGCTACACCTTC. Protein sequence: CSASDPSVGRGLNYGYTF.

Only a few counts were recorded for this clone. This rearrangement joins TRBV7-2 to TRBJ1-3; D gene ambiguous. The CDR3 is 15 residues long. CDR1 SGHTA and CDR2 FQGNSA come from the germline V gene. Deletions cut 5 bases from V and 1 base from J, with 12 bases between. The CDR3 spells CASSPAQFSGNTIYF. The CDR3 nucleotides are TGTGCCAGCAGCCCAGCACAGTTTTCTGGAAACACCATATATTTT.

There are a few counts of this clone. This sequence joins TRBV9 and TRBJ2-7; no definite D call. Per the germline V gene, CDR1 is SGDLS and CDR2 is YYNGEE. The V end was cut by 1 base, the J end by 3 bases, with 8 bases between. CDR3 length: 13 amino acids. The CDR3 region is CASSVNLGYEQYF. The DNA of the CDR3 is TGTGCCAGCAGCGTAAACCTGGGCTACGAGCAGTACTTC.

CDR3 DNA sequence: TGTGCCAGCAGCTTGGGGAGCGGGTCGTCCACCGAGCAGTACTTC. It translates to CASSLGSGSSTEQYF. The V call is TRBV5-4, the J call TRBJ2-7; TRBD2 might be the D (6 bases). The CDR3 spans 15 residues. Germline V gives CDR1 SGHNT, CDR2 YYREEE (reference sequence). The ends were cut back, 0 bases at V and 6 bases at J, with 16 bases in the middle.

The sample holds one count of this clone. The CDR3 is CASSSGRTASSGNTIYF. The CDR3 bases are TGTGCCAGCAGCTCGGGGAGGACAGCGAGCTCTGGAAACACCATATATTTT. The chain has TRBV5-4 and TRBJ1-3; D possibly corresponds to TRBD1 (6 bases). V was shortened by 3 bases and J by 0 bases, with 16 bases between the two germline ends. CDR3 length: 17 residues. In germline, CDR1 is SGHNT, CDR2 YYREEE (reference sequence).

The chain links TRBV28 to TRBJ2-1; 9 nucleotides match TRBD2. V shed 10 bases and J 5 bases; nucleotides not matched to a gene: 6. This CDR3 spans 13 amino acids. Per the germline V gene, CDR1 is MDHEN and CDR2 is SYDVKM. DNA of the CDR3: TGTGCCACTATAGCGGGGGTCAACAATGAGCAGTTCTTC. Its translation: CATIAGVNNEQFF. Full variable domain (rest looked up from reference TRBV28 and TRBJ2-1): DVKVTQSSRYLVKRTGEKVFLECVQDMDHENMFWYRQDPGLGLRLIYFSYDVKMKEKGDIPEGYSVSREKKERFSLILESASTNQTSMYLCATIAGVNNEQFFGPGTRLTVL.

The rearrangement links TRBV5-6 to TRBJ1-6, with D maybe TRBD1 (6 bases). Trimming cost V 4 bases and J 0 bases, with 8 bases left between them. This CDR3 spans 15 amino acids. CDR1 is SGHDT and CDR2 is YYEEEE in the germline V gene. The CDR3 bases are TGTGCCAGCAGCCCAGGGGTCTCCTATAATTCACCCCTCCACTTT. Protein: CASSPGVSYNSPLHF. The variable domain in full, with the rest retrieved from reference TRBV5-6 and TRBJ1-6, is DAGVTQSPTHLIKTRGQQVTLRCSPKSGHDTVSWYQQALGQGPQFIFQYYEEEERQRGNFPDRFSGHQFPNYSSELNVNALLLGDSALYLCASSPGVSYNSPLHFGNGTRLTVT.

This clone was seen a few times. This chain links TRBV14 with TRBJ1-1; no firm D call. Trimming stripped 4 bases from V and 4 bases from J, with 10 bases between. CDR1 and CDR2 from the germline V gene are SGHDN and FVKESK. This CDR3 comprises 13 residues. This chain's CDR3 is CASSPRVATEAFF. CDR3 DNA sequence: TGTGCCAGCAGCCCTAGGGTTGCCACTGAAGCTTTCTTT.

V and J are TRBV12-3 or TRBV12-4 and TRBJ1-2; maybe TRBD1 (6 bases). The CDR3 contains 13 residues. V was shortened by 4 bases and J by 7 bases, with 13 bases between the two germline ends. The CDR3, as DNA: TGTGCCAGCAGTTACTCGGGGGCCGCTGGCTACACCTTC. Translating gives CASSYSGAAGYTF.

V usage is TRBV28 and J usage is TRBJ1-2; no firm D call. V gave up 4 bases and J gave up 4 bases, with 10 bases separating them. This CDR3 spans 13 amino acids. The V gene's germline CDR1 is MDHEN and CDR2 SYDVKM. CDR3 region: CASSSHLIYGYTF. DNA for the CDR3: TGTGCCAGCAGTTCCCATTTGATCTATGGCTACACCTTC.

In nucleotides, the CDR3 is TGCGCCAGCAGCCAAGGCCACACTAGCGGGGATTTCGAGCAGTACTTC. This encodes CASSQGHTSGDFEQYF. The chain is built from TRBV4-3 and TRBJ2-7; 10 bases are a match to TRBD2. The CDR3 has 16 residues. Germline V gene data show CDR1 as LGHNA and CDR2 as YSLEER. V dropped 1 base and J dropped 6; count of bases not matched to a gene: 9.

The chain carries TRBV7-3 and TRBJ2-1; TRBD2 matches at 11 bases. The junction had 5 bases not matched to a gene; V was cut back by 6 bases and J by 4 bases. The CDR3 has 15 residues. CDR1 and CDR2 from the germline V gene are SGHTA and FQGTGA. In nucleotides, the CDR3 is TGTGCCAGCAGAGCCGGGACTAGCGGTTACAATGAGCAGTTCTTC. This translates into CASRAGTSGYNEQFF.

The rearrangement links TRBV11-2 to TRBJ1-2, with 8 bases that match TRBD1. The CDR3 has 20 amino acids. The germline V gene has CDR1 SGHAT and CDR2 FQNNGV. V shed 0 bases and J 3 bases; nucleotides not matched to a gene: 18. This CDR3 is CASSLEIVLPTGGIDYGYTF. The CDR3 bases are TGTGCCAGCAGCTTAGAAATTGTTCTCCCTACAGGGGGGATCGACTATGGCTACACCTTC.

The chain uses TRBV3-1 (or the pseudogene TRBV3-2) and TRBJ1-2; D is unresolved. The V gene's germline CDR1 is LGHDT and CDR2 YNNKEL (reference sequence). V was shortened by 3 bases and J by 2 bases, with 10 bases between the two germline ends. This CDR3 has 14 residues. The CDR3 DNA reads as TGTGCCAGCAGCCATGGCAGAGCCAACTATGGCTACACCTTC. It yields the protein CASSHGRANYGYTF.

The chain joins TRBV6-5 to TRBJ2-7; D not resolved. This CDR3 is built from 15 residues. Germline V gene lookup returns CDR1 MNHEY and CDR2 SVGAGI. Trimming shortened V by 3 bases and J by 3 bases, and 15 bases separated the two germline ends. The CDR3 sequence: CASSYERTQIYEQYF. CDR3 DNA: TGTGCCAGCAGTTATGAGAGGACGCAGATCTACGAGCAGTACTTC.

V and J are TRBV4-1 and TRBJ1-5; 9 bases line up with TRBD1. Germline loops: CDR1 MGHRA, CDR2 YSYEKL. The CDR3 consists of 18 residues. V lost 3 bases, J lost 3 bases, and 12 bases stayed unmatched. Written as DNA, the CDR3 is TGCGCCAGCAGCCACCGGCCGGGACAGGGAATAGACAATCAGCCCCAGCATTTT. Translation: CASSHRPGQGIDNQPQHF.